This T cell receptor beta chain was found in a study of Graves' ophthalmopathy and Graves' hyperthyroidism. Deletions cut 1 base from V and 11 bases from J, with 11 bases between. Germline-derived CDR1 and CDR2 are DFQATT and SNEGSKA (reference sequence). The CDR3 is 11 amino acids. This clonotype showed up many times. Antigen unknown. Broader study findings: Ophthalmopathy was separated from stable hyperthyroidism by a 13-signature model with 87.88% sensitivity and around 84% specificity.

Amplification from RNA transcripts yielded the TCR beta CDR3 regions. RT-PCR was first run with HTBI primers, then multiplex PCR in a second round. TCRdb used MiXCR to reprocess the multiplex PCR reads, holding one entry per CDR3 protein. The top ten clones hold 44% of a sample with about 740,000 distinct CDR3 sequences, 40% of them seen once. The origin of this receptor is an adult man with Graves' ophthalmopathy. The chain links TRBV20-1 to TRBJ1-1, with D maybe TRBD1 (5 bases). The sequenced sample was peripheral blood. The CDR3: CSARVLGDAFF. In DNA form, the CDR3 reads TGCAGTGCTAGAGTGCTAGGGGACGCTTTCTTT.